Below, one T cell receptor beta chain is given with its context. Original data processing: It was from reference gene primer amplification that nucleated cell counts were estimated. Repertoires were generated with immunoSEQ multiplex PCR, while TCRdb's copy carries only in-frame clones and drops some. Clone size and the V and J calls come from that table; the DNA yielded D and trimming. Of 55,000 to 85,000 clones detected, approximately 86% appear once; the ten largest clones hold 9% to 15%. This record comes from a study of blood T cell repertoires in COVID-19. The overall study: Acute and convalescent COVID-19 specimens originated in the United States, Italy and Spain. T cells, B-cell-depleted T cells, or PBMCs provided the cDNA or gDNA that served as material.

The CDR3 covers 14 residues. CDR1 MNHEY and CDR2 SVGAGI come from the germline V gene. Trimming removed 6 bases at V and 2 bases at J, with 11 bases between. Sample: peripheral blood. The origin of this receptor is a human donor in a cohort sampled during active COVID-19. The chain has TRBV6-5 and TRBJ2-1; maybe TRBD2 (5 bases). In nucleotides, the CDR3 is TGTGCCAGCAGCCCGATCGGGGCCTACAATGAGCAGTTCTTC. It translates to CASSPIGAYNEQFF.